Each of the 26 T cell receptor beta chains below was sequenced from the same sample in a study of technical replicates of blood from several donors. Profiling relied on immunoSEQ multiplex PCR, and the TCRdb table lists in-frame clones only, not all of them. The table lists some 99,000 clones, roughly 96% of them singletons. The sample comprised T cells isolated from PBMCs. The source of these receptors is a human donor in good health.

J is TRBJ1-1 and V is TRBV5-5; no definite D call. The germline V gene has CDR1 SGHKS and CDR2 YYEKEE (reference sequence). The CDR3 runs 15 residues. V lost 0 bases and J 4 bases, leaving 13 bases between the germline ends. CDR3 sequence (DNA): TGTGCCAGCAGCTTGGGCTCCGCGGGCTTCACTGAAGCTTTCTTT. Translation: CASSLGSAGFTEAFF.

This clone was seen more than once but under ten times. In DNA form, the CDR3 reads TGTGCCAGCAAAACGCTGCCCGGGACATCGCTTCGGGAAGCTTTCTTT. Its translation: CASKTLPGTSLREAFF. This sequence joins TRBV27 and TRBJ1-1; weak D call: TRBD1 (6 bases). The V end was cut by 7 bases, the J end by 8 bases, with 26 bases between. CDR3 length: 16 amino acids. CDR1 and CDR2 from the germline V gene are MNHEY and SMNVEV (reference sequence).

This chain connects TRBV19 to TRBJ2-3, with 9 bases identical to TRBD2. V lost 5 bases to trimming and J lost 5 bases; unmatched junction nucleotides: 11. This CDR3 has 16 residues. Germline-derived CDR1 and CDR2 are LNHDA and SQIVND (reference sequence). DNA for the CDR3: TGTGCCAGTAGTCCCCCCTCGGCGGGGGGGCGAGATACGCAGTATTTT. Its protein is CASSPPSAGGRDTQYF.

V and J are TRBV2 and TRBJ2-1, with 9 bases fitting TRBD2. Per the germline V gene, CDR1 is SNHLY and CDR2 is FYNNEI. The CDR3 length is 15 residues. Trimming cost V 3 bases and J 7 bases; bases outside gene matches: 7. CDR3 in DNA: TGTGCCAGCAGTGACCGCGGGGGGGCCTTAAATGAGCAGTTCTTC. It is translated as CASSDRGGALNEQFF.

The rearrangement uses TRBV30 and TRBJ1-2; D remains ambiguous. Germline V gives CDR1 GTSNPN, CDR2 SVGIG (reference sequence). CDR3 size: 13 residues. V lost 5 bases and J lost 4, with 14 bases in between. CDR3 DNA sequence: TGTGCCTGGCGGGTCCCGGCAGTCTATGGCTACACCTTC. Translated: CAWRVPAVYGYTF.

This clone was counted once. The chain employs TRBV5-4 and TRBJ2-7; possibly TRBD2 for D (6 bases). V shed 6 bases and J shed 2 bases, with 12 bases lying between them. The germline CDR1 and CDR2 sequences are SGHNT and YYREEE (reference sequence). The CDR3 spans 13 residues. DNA of the CDR3: TGTGCCAGCAACATGGGGGGAACCTACGAGCAGTACTTC. Its protein is CASNMGGTYEQYF.

This clone was seen only a few times. The chain joins TRBV5-4 to TRBJ1-1; 9 bases map to TRBD1. The V segment lost 3 bases and the J segment 9 bases; nucleotides outside the gene matches: 9. The CDR3 spans 14 residues. Germline CDR1 and CDR2: SGHNT and YYREEE (reference sequence). CDR3 DNA: TGTGCCAGCAGCTCTACAGGGGGCGTTGGAAAAGCTTTCTTT. This sequence encodes CASSSTGGVGKAFF.

This clone was seen just once. This chain uses TRBV28 with TRBJ2-2; D call uncertain. Germline values: CDR1 MDHEN, CDR2 SYDVKM. Trimming took off 1 base at V and 8 bases at J, with 8 bases between the two ends. The CDR3 sequence is 13 residues long. The CDR3 reads CASSLLAGGELFF. CDR3 nucleotide sequence: TGTGCCAGCAGTTTATTAGCTGGTGGGGAGCTGTTTTTT.

In regard to this clone: The junction differs from germline at one of its ends, possibly a read error. The V and J genes are TRBV29-1 and TRBJ2-1; D is undetermined. CDR1 and CDR2 (germline): SQVTM, ANQGSEA. The CDR3 totals 12 residues. CDR3 region: CSFELVYNEQFF. The CDR3 nucleotides are TGCAGCTTTGAACTCGTATACAATGAGCAGTTCTTC.

The chain combines TRBV7-9 with TRBJ1-5, with 7 positions matching TRBD1. Looked up from germline, CDR1 is SEHNR and CDR2 is FQNEAQ (reference sequence). Trimming removed 1 base from V and 0 bases from J; junction bases left unmatched: 6. The CDR3 covers 17 residues. This chain's CDR3 is CASSLGGDSYSNQPQHF. CDR3 nucleotides: TGTGCCAGCAGCTTAGGAGGGGACAGCTATAGCAATCAGCCCCAGCATTTT.

The rearrangement joins TRBV6-1 to TRBJ2-2, with TRBD2 matching over 8 bases. The V gene end was trimmed by 2 bases and the J gene end by 2 bases; junction bases not matched to a gene: 4. Germline assignment: CDR1 MNHNS and CDR2 SASEGT. There are 16 residues in the CDR3. CDR3 nucleotides: TGTGCCAGCAGTGAAAACCTAGCGGGCAACACCGGGGAGCTGTTTTTT. It translates to CASSENLAGNTGELFF.

The CDR3 region is CASSEAAGDPYNEQFF. DNA of the CDR3: TGTGCCAGCAGTGAAGCCGCGGGGGATCCCTACAATGAGCAGTTCTTC. This chain links TRBV6-1 with TRBJ2-1, with TRBD2 matching over 7 bases. After removal of 0 bases from V and 2 bases from J, the junction contained 4 bases not matched to a gene. This CDR3 is 16 amino acids long. Per germline, CDR1 MNHNS and CDR2 SASEGT.

This clone appeared a single time. The V and J genes are TRBV4-1 and TRBJ1-1, with TRBD1 as a possible D gene (6 bases). CDR3 length: 13 residues. Trimming took off 2 bases at V and 11 bases at J, with 15 bases between the two ends. Germline CDR1 reads MGHRA; CDR2 reads YSYEKL. CDR3 DNA sequence: TGCGCCAGCAGCCAACTTTTAACGAGGGGGGCTTTCTTT. It codes for CASSQLLTRGAFF.

The genes are TRBV5-1 and TRBJ1-1, with TRBD1 identical over 11 bases. Germline CDR1 and CDR2: SGHRS and YFSETQ. This CDR3 comprises 16 residues. V lost 4 bases, J lost 1 base, and 6 bases stayed unmatched. The DNA of the CDR3 is TGCGCCAGCAGCGCCGGACAGGGGGCGGGGAACACTGAAGCTTTCTTT. Translated, it gives CASSAGQGAGNTEAFF.

The table lists this clone with a count of one. The J gene is TRBJ2-1, the V gene TRBV10-3; 8 bases map to TRBD2. The length of the CDR3 is 17 residues. The V and J ends lost 0 bases and 0 bases, in that order; junction bases with no gene match: 4. The germline V gene has CDR1 ENHRY and CDR2 SYGVKD. As DNA, the CDR3 is TGTGCCATCAGTGAGTCGGCGGGGGGAGCCTCCTACAATGAGCAGTTCTTC. This gives the protein CAISESAGGASYNEQFF.

The CDR3 DNA reads TGCGCCAGCAGTCCGGAACCAACTAGGATGACTAGCGGAGAAGAGACCCAGTACTTC. Protein sequence: CASSPEPTRMTSGEETQYF. The V and J genes are TRBV5-1 and TRBJ2-5; TRBD2 matches at 9 bases. Trimming at V came to 5 bases and at J to 3 bases, leaving 20 bases not matched to a gene. CDR3 length: 19 residues. Per germline, CDR1 SGHRS and CDR2 YFSETQ. The full variable domain, with the rest looked up from reference TRBV5-1 and TRBJ2-5, is KAGVTQTPRYLIKTRGQQVTLSCSPISGHRSVSWYQQTPGQGLQFLFEYFSETQRNKGNFPGRFSGRQFSNSRSEMNVSTLELGDSALYLCASSPEPTRMTSGEETQYFGPGTRLLVL.

This chain's CDR3 is CASSRGAFAYEQYF. The DNA of the CDR3 is TGTGCCAGCAGCCGTGGGGCATTTGCCTACGAGCAGTACTTC. The chain combines TRBV7-9 with TRBJ2-7; D may be TRBD1 (5 bases). Trimming removed 5 bases from V and 2 bases from J, with 13 bases in between. The CDR3 spans 14 residues. The germline V gene encodes CDR1 SEHNR and CDR2 FQNEAQ (reference sequence).

J is TRBJ2-1 and V is TRBV27; D perhaps matches TRBD1 (6 bases). Germline CDR1 reads MNHEY; CDR2 reads SMNVEV (reference sequence). This CDR3 has 13 amino acids. V was clipped by 6 bases and J by 4 bases, with 10 bases between them. This chain's CDR3 is CASSLRGYNEQFF. CDR3 coding DNA: TGTGCCAGCAGCTTAAGGGGGTACAATGAGCAGTTCTTC.

The chain employs TRBV7-2 and TRBJ2-4; 10 bases map to TRBD1. From germline, CDR1 is SGHTA and CDR2 FQGNSA. The CDR3 totals 14 residues. Trimming at V came to 5 bases and at J to 7 bases, leaving 5 bases not matched to a gene. This chain's CDR3 is CASSPRQGANIQYF. As DNA, the CDR3 is TGTGCCAGCAGCCCACGACAGGGGGCGAACATTCAGTACTTC.

V and J are TRBV11-2 and TRBJ1-2; no clear D. This CDR3 has 14 amino acids. V was clipped by 1 base and J by 8 bases, with 14 bases between them. From germline, CDR1 is SGHAT and CDR2 FQNNGV. The CDR3 loop is CASSLASSPGGYTF. The CDR3 DNA sequence: TGTGCCAGCAGCTTAGCGTCGAGTCCAGGCGGCTACACCTTC.

The gene calls are TRBV5-6 and TRBJ2-1; D is possibly TRBD1 (5 bases). V was cut by 3 bases and J by 0 bases, with 13 bases left in between. The CDR3 runs to 16 residues. In germline, CDR1 is SGHDT, CDR2 YYEEEE. CDR3 DNA sequence: TGTGCCAGCAGCTATGGTGGGGCGACCTCCTACAATGAGCAGTTCTTC. Amino acids: CASSYGGATSYNEQFF.

The chain recombines TRBV6-1 with TRBJ1-1; D perhaps matches TRBD1 (5 bases). Trimming took off 2 bases at V and 0 bases at J, with 16 bases between the two ends. The CDR3 covers 17 residues. Per the germline V gene, CDR1 is MNHNS and CDR2 is SASEGT. The CDR3 sequence: CASSEPRGGQVNTEAFF. CDR3 bases: TGTGCCAGCAGTGAACCGCGGGGTGGACAAGTGAACACTGAAGCTTTCTTT.

The chain links TRBV11-2 to TRBJ1-1; 11 nucleotides agree with TRBD1. Per germline, CDR1 SGHAT and CDR2 FQNNGV. The CDR3 has 17 amino acids. Trimming at V came to 4 bases and at J to 10 bases, leaving 17 bases not matched to a gene. The CDR3: CASSSARHKGQGARAFF. The DNA for the CDR3 is TGTGCCAGCAGCTCAGCGCGCCACAAAGGACAGGGGGCGCGAGCTTTCTTT.

This sequence joins TRBV11-2 and TRBJ1-2; no reliable D call. This CDR3 has 13 amino acids. Germline CDR1 SGHAT, CDR2 FQNNGV. V was trimmed by 4 bases and J by 0 bases, leaving 6 bases between them. CDR3 region: CASSSPTNYGYTF. DNA for the CDR3: TGTGCCAGCAGCTCGCCTACTAACTATGGCTACACCTTC.

The rearrangement uses TRBV29-1 and TRBJ1-2; D call uncertain. The CDR3 is 12 amino acids. V was trimmed by 8 bases and J by 7 bases, leaving 17 bases between them. CDR1 is SQVTM and CDR2 is ANQGSEA in the germline V gene. In DNA form, the CDR3 reads TGCAGCTCCTGGTCCCGGGAGTCTGGCTACACCTTC. Its protein is CSSWSRESGYTF.

V and J are TRBV28 and TRBJ2-1, with D hard to call. V lost 8 bases to trimming and J lost 3 bases, with 11 bases between them. Germline values: CDR1 MDHEN, CDR2 SYDVKM. The CDR3 has 13 amino acids. In DNA, the CDR3 is TGTGCCAGCGGCACAGACCTCTACAATGAGCAGTTCTTC. Its protein is CASGTDLYNEQFF.